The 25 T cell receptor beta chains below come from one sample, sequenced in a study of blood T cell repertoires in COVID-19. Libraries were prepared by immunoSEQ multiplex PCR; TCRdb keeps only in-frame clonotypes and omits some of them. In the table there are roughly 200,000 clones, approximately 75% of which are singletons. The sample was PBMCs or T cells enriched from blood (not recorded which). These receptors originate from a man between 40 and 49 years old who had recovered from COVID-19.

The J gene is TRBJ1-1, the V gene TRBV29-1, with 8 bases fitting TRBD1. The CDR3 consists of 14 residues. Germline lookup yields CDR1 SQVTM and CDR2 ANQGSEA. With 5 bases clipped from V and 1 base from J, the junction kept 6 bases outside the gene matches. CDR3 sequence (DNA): TGCAGCGTTACACGGACAGGGCAGAACACTGAAGCTTTCTTT. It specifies CSVTRTGQNTEAFF.

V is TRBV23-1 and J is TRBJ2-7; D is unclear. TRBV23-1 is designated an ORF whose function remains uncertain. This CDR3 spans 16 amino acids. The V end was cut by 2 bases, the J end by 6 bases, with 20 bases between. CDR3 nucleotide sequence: TGCGCCAGCAGTCAACCCACCGCCCACCATCTAGGCGAGCAGTACTTC. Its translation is CASSQPTAHHLGEQYF.

CDR3 sequence (DNA): TGTGCCACCAGGGACTATTCAAATGGCTACACCTTC. Translation: CATRDYSNGYTF. The chain carries TRBV27 and TRBJ1-2, with a possible D match to TRBD1 (5 bases). The V end was cut by 10 bases, the J end by 6 bases, with 15 bases between. CDR3 length equals 12 residues. Germline CDR1 and CDR2: MNHEY and SMNVEV (reference sequence).

For the CDR3, the DNA is TGTGCCAGCAGGAAACAGGGTTTATACTATGGCTACACCTTC. It encodes CASRKQGLYYGYTF. The J gene is TRBJ1-2, the V gene TRBV2; D might be TRBD1 (6 bases). V dropped 6 bases and J dropped 3 bases, with 14 bases sitting between them. CDR1 and CDR2 from the germline V gene are SNHLY and FYNNEI. The CDR3 sequence is 14 residues long.

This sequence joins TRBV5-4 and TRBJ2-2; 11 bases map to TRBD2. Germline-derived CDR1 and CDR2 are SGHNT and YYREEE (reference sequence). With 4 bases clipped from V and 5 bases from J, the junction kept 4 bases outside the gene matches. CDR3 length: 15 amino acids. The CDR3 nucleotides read TGTGCCAGCAGCATGACTAGCGGGGTAACCGGGGAGCTGTTTTTT. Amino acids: CASSMTSGVTGELFF.

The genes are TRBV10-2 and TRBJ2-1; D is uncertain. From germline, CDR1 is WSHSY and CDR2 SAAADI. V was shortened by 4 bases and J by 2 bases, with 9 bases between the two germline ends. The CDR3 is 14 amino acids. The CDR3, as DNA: TGCGCCAGCAGTGCGGGTTACCCCTACAATGAGCAGTTCTTC. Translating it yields CASSAGYPYNEQFF.

The CDR3 bases are TGTGCCAGTACCAGGGACAGGGGTCAGAAGCCCCAGCATTTT. Translation: CASTRDRGQKPQHF. The chain couples TRBV19 to TRBJ1-5, with 10 bases that match TRBD1. Germline V lookup: CDR1 LNHDA, CDR2 SQIVND (reference sequence). Germline trimming cut 7 bases from V and 8 bases from J; bases unmatched to any gene: 8. The CDR3 length is 14 residues.

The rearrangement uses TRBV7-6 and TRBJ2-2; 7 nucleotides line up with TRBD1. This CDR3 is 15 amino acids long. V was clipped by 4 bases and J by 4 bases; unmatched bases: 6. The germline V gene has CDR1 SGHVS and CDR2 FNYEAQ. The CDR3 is CASSYEAGGTGELFF. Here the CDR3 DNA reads TGTGCCAGCAGCTATGAGGCAGGGGGCACCGGGGAGCTGTTTTTT.

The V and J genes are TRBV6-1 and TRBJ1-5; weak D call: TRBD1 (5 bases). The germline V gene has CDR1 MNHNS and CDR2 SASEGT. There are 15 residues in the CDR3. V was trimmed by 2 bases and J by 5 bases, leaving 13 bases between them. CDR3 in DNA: TGTGCCAGCAGTGAAAATCCGGGGGGGTATCAGCCCCAGCATTTT. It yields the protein CASSENPGGYQPQHF.

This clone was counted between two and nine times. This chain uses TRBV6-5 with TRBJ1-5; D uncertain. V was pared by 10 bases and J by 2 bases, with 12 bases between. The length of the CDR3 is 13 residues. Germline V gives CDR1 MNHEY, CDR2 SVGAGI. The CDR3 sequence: CATAILGNQPQHF. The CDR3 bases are TGTGCCACCGCGATACTAGGCAATCAGCCCCAGCATTTT.

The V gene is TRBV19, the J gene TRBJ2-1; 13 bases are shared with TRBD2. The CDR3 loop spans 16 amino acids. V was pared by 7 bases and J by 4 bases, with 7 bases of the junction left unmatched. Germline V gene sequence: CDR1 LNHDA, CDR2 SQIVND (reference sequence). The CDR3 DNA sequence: TGTGCCAGTACCCCTACTAGCGGGGGGGGATACAATGAGCAGTTCTTC. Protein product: CASTPTSGGGYNEQFF.

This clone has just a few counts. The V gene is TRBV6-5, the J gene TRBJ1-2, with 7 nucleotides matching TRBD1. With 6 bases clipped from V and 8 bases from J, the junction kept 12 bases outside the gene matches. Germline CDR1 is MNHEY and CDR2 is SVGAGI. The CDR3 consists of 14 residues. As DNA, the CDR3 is TGTGCCAGCAGGCAACAGGGACAGAGTTGGGGCTACACCTTC. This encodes CASRQQGQSWGYTF.

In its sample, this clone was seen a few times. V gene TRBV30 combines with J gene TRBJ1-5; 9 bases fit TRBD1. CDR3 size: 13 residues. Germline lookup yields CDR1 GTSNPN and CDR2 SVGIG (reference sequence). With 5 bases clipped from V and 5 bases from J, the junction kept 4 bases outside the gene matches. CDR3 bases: TGTGCCTGGGGACAGGGGACTTATCAGCCCCAGCATTTT. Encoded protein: CAWGQGTYQPQHF.

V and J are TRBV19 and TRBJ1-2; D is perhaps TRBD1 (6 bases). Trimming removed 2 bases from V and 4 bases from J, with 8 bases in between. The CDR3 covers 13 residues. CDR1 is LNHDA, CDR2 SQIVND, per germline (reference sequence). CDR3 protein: CASSIQGTYGYTF. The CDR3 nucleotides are TGTGCCAGTAGTATACAGGGGACCTATGGCTACACCTTC.

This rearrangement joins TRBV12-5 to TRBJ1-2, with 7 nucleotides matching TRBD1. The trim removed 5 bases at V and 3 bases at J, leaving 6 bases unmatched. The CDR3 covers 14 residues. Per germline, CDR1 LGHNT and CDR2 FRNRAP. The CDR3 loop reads CASGLDRVDYGYTF. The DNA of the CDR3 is TGTGCTAGTGGTCTAGACAGGGTCGACTATGGCTACACCTTC.

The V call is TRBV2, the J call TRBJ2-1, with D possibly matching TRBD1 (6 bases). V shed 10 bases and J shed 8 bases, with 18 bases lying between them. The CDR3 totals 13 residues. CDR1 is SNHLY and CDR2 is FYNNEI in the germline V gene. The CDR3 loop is CATSGIQGDEQFF. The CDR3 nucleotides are TGTGCCACCTCGGGAATACAGGGCGATGAGCAGTTCTTC.

CDR3 protein: CASSPPGTGPSAYEQYF. In nucleotides, the CDR3 is TGTGCCAGCTCACCCCCAGGGACAGGCCCCTCGGCCTACGAGCAGTACTTC. This chain links TRBV18 with TRBJ2-7, with 8 positions matching TRBD1. This CDR3 has 17 amino acids. Per germline, CDR1 KGHSH and CDR2 LQKENI. The trim removed 3 bases at V and 2 bases at J, leaving 12 bases unmatched.

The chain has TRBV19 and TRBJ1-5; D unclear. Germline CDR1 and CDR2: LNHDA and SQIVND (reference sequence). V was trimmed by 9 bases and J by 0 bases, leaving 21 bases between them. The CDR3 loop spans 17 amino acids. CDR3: CASRQNRGSRSNQPQHF. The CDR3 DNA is TGTGCCAGCCGGCAAAACCGTGGTAGCCGTAGCAATCAGCCCCAGCATTTT.

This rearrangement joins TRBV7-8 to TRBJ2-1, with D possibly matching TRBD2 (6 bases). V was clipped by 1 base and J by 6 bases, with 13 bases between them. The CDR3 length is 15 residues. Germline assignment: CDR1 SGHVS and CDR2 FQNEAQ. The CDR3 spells CASSLGTRDSNEQFF. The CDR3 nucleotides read TGTGCCAGCAGCTTAGGAACCCGGGACTCCAATGAGCAGTTCTTC.

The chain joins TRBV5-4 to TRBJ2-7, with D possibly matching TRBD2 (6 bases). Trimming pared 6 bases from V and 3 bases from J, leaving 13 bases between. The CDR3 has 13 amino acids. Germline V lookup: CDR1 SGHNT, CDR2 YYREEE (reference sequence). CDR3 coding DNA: TGTGCCAGCAACCGGGACTTAAACTACGAGCAGTACTTC. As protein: CASNRDLNYEQYF.

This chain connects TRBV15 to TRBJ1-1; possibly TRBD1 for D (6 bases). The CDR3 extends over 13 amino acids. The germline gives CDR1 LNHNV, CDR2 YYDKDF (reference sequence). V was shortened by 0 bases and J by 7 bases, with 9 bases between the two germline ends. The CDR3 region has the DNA TGTGCCACCAGCAGAGAAGGACAGTATGAAGCTTTCTTT. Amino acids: CATSREGQYEAFF.

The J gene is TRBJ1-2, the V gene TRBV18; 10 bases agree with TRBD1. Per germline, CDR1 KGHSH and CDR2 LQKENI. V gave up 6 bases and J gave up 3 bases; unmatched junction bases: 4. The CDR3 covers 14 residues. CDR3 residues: CASSSGTGDYGYTF. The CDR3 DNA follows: TGTGCCAGCTCGTCAGGGACAGGGGACTATGGCTACACCTTC.

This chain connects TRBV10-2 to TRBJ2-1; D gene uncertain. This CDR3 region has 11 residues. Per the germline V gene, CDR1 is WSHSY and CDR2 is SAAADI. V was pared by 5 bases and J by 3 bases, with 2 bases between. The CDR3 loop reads CASSLYNEQFF. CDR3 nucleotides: TGCGCCAGCAGTCTCTACAATGAGCAGTTCTTC.

In DNA, the CDR3 is TGTGCCAGCAGTGAAGACGGCGACAGATCACTTTATGGCTACACCTTC. Its protein product is CASSEDGDRSLYGYTF. The chain employs TRBV6-1 and TRBJ1-2; D is possibly TRBD1 (5 bases). Germline V gene sequence: CDR1 MNHNS, CDR2 SASEGT. CDR3 size: 16 residues. Trimming stripped 1 base from V and 5 bases from J, with 17 bases between.

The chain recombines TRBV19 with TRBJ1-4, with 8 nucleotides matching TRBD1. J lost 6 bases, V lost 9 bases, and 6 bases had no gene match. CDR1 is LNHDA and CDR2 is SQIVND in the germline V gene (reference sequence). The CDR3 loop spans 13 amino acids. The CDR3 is CASSQGVDEKLFF. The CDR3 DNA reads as TGTGCCAGCTCACAGGGGGTGGATGAAAAACTGTTTTTT.